Following are 24 T cell receptor beta chains from one sample sequenced in a study of blood T cell repertoires in COVID-19. Generated by immunoSEQ multiplex PCR, the TCRdb table keeps only in-frame clones and is missing some. Of some 170,000 clones listed, roughly 87% are singletons. Material: PBMCs or T cells enriched from blood (not recorded which). Source of these receptors: a human donor with acute COVID-19. The donor label of this sample is uncertain.

This clone was counted a few times. CDR3 residues: CASGRGETEAFF. The CDR3 DNA is TGTGCCAGCGGGAGGGGAGAAACTGAAGCTTTCTTT. The J gene is TRBJ1-1, the V gene TRBV2; a weak D match, TRBD1 (5 bases). CDR3 size: 12 residues. The V end lost 8 bases, the J end lost 5 bases, and 12 bases lay between the germline ends. Germline V lookup: CDR1 SNHLY, CDR2 FYNNEI.

This clone was seen a handful of times. Here the CDR3 DNA reads TGTGCCAGCACCGCGAGGTCTAGCGGGGTCACAGATACGCAGTATTTT. It specifies CASTARSSGVTDTQYF. V usage is TRBV2 and J usage is TRBJ2-3, with 9 bases lining up with TRBD2. The V gene end was trimmed by 7 bases and the J gene end by 2 bases; junction bases not matched to a gene: 10. This CDR3 region has 16 residues. The V gene's germline CDR1 is SNHLY and CDR2 FYNNEI.

The chain recombines TRBV11-2 with TRBJ1-4; D is perhaps TRBD1 (6 bases). The ends were cut back, 5 bases at V and 5 bases at J, with 12 bases in the middle. In germline, CDR1 is SGHAT, CDR2 FQNNGV. The CDR3 has 14 amino acids. The chain's CDR3 is CASSRQVGNEKLFF. DNA for the CDR3: TGTGCCAGCAGCCGACAGGTGGGGAATGAAAAACTGTTTTTT.

V and J are TRBV28 and TRBJ1-1; the match to TRBD1 covers 8 bases. Germline CDR1 is MDHEN and CDR2 is SYDVKM. Unmatched junction bases numbered 5, after V lost 5 bases and J lost 6 bases. This CDR3 comprises 13 residues. The CDR3: CASSIPGGPEAFF. The CDR3 DNA reads as TGTGCCAGCAGTATCCCAGGGGGCCCTGAAGCTTTCTTT.

This clone was counted only a few times. This chain joins TRBV19 and TRBJ1-3, with D hard to call. Deletions cut 9 bases from V and 8 bases from J, with 11 bases between. The CDR3 has 11 amino acids. Germline V gene sequence: CDR1 LNHDA, CDR2 SQIVND (reference sequence). CDR3 nucleotide sequence: TGTGCCAGCGCTATACGGGACACCATATATTTT. Encoded protein: CASAIRDTIYF.

This rearrangement joins TRBV3-1 (or the pseudogene TRBV3-2) to TRBJ2-7; 10 positions match TRBD1. The germline V gene encodes CDR1 LGHDT and CDR2 YNNKEL (reference sequence). Unmatched junction bases numbered 13, after V lost 3 bases and J lost 5 bases. The CDR3 sequence is 17 residues long. CDR3 in amino acids: CASSHPSGTGERDEQYF. The CDR3 DNA reads TGTGCCAGCAGCCATCCTTCCGGGACAGGGGAGCGCGACGAGCAGTACTTC.

J is TRBJ2-3 and V is TRBV6-1, with 7 bases matching TRBD1. The CDR3 length is 16 residues. Germline trimming cut 4 bases from V and 6 bases from J; bases unmatched to any gene: 13. CDR1 is MNHNS, CDR2 SASEGT, per germline. Here the CDR3 reads CASSGGRGIEVDTQYF. DNA for the CDR3: TGTGCCAGCAGTGGGGGCAGGGGGATAGAAGTGGATACGCAGTATTTT.

The CDR3 loop is CASSLQSATNEKLFF. The CDR3 coding sequence is TGCGCCAGCAGCTTGCAATCAGCAACTAATGAAAAACTGTTTTTT. The J gene is TRBJ1-4, the V gene TRBV5-1; D is unclear. Between the trimmed V and J ends, which lost 1 base and 0 bases, there was a span of 7 bases. Germline CDR1 reads SGHRS; CDR2 reads YFSETQ. CDR3 size: 15 residues.

The rearrangement joins TRBV7-9 to TRBJ1-2; tentatively, D is TRBD1 (6 bases). The V gene lost 4 bases and the J gene lost 3 bases, with 9 bases spanning the gap. Germline V gene data show CDR1 as SEHNR and CDR2 as FQNEAQ (reference sequence). There are 13 residues in the CDR3. The CDR3 DNA reads as TGTGCCAGCAGCTCCCAGGGGTACTATGGCTACACCTTC. Protein: CASSSQGYYGYTF.

J is TRBJ1-3 and V is TRBV7-9, with D hard to call. This CDR3 comprises 17 residues. From germline, CDR1 is SEHNR and CDR2 FQNEAQ (reference sequence). The V end was cut by 3 bases, the J end by 0 bases, with 15 bases between. The CDR3 protein is CASSFFKCASSGNTIYF. The CDR3 DNA reads as TGTGCCAGCAGCTTCTTCAAATGTGCGAGCTCTGGAAACACCATATATTTT.

The chain carries TRBV11-2 and TRBJ2-3; TRBD2 matches 8 bases. Losses at the gene ends were 2 bases for V and 4 bases for J; bases not matched to a gene: 5. The CDR3 loop spans 15 amino acids. Per the germline V gene, CDR1 is SGHAT and CDR2 is FQNNGV. The CDR3 DNA follows: TGTGCCAGCAGCTTACAGCGGGGGCCCTCAGATACGCAGTATTTT. It translates to CASSLQRGPSDTQYF.

This chain links TRBV5-1 with TRBJ2-7, with D possibly being TRBD1 (6 bases). V was cut by 4 bases and J by 6 bases, with 14 bases left in between. This CDR3 contains 13 residues. In germline, CDR1 is SGHRS, CDR2 YFSETQ. The CDR3 DNA sequence: TGCGCCAGCAGCGTCCGGGACAAAAGCGAGCAGTACTTC. Translated: CASSVRDKSEQYF.

This clone was found once. This chain uses TRBV12-5 with TRBJ1-2; D perhaps matches TRBD1 (5 bases). Germline CDR1 is LGHNT and CDR2 is FRNRAP. Trimming stripped 7 bases from V and 5 bases from J, with 23 bases between. The CDR3 covers 16 residues. In DNA, the CDR3 is TGTGCTAGTGAGATGGGGGAGGTCCCCTCGGTTTATGGCTACACCTTC. Translating gives CASEMGEVPSVYGYTF.

The CDR3 protein is CASSLVGGSPTEAFF. The CDR3 nucleotides are TGTGCCAGCAGCTTAGTTGGGGGGAGCCCCACTGAAGCTTTCTTT. This sequence joins TRBV7-9 and TRBJ1-1; TRBD1 might be the D (5 bases). This CDR3 comprises 15 residues. Trimming shortened V by 1 base and J by 4 bases, and 13 bases separated the two germline ends. In germline, CDR1 is SEHNR, CDR2 FQNEAQ (reference sequence). Together with reference TRBV7-9 and TRBJ1-1, the CDR3 gives the full variable domain: DTGVSQNPRHKITKRGQNVTFRCDPISEHNRLYWYRQTLGQGPEFLTYFQNEAQLEKSRLLSDRFSAERPKGSFSTLEIQRTEQGDSAMYLCASSLVGGSPTEAFFGQGTRLTVV.

V usage is TRBV19 and J usage is TRBJ1-3; D remains ambiguous. The CDR3 spans 14 residues. Germline V gene sequence: CDR1 LNHDA, CDR2 SQIVND (reference sequence). Deletions cut 1 base from V and 0 bases from J, with 4 bases between. Here the CDR3 reads CASSIGASGNTIYF. The CDR3 DNA reads as TGTGCCAGTAGTATAGGGGCCTCTGGAAACACCATATATTTT.

This clone came up a few times. The chain carries TRBV5-1 and TRBJ1-1; the D is unclear. The CDR3 has 14 residues. V lost 4 bases and J lost 2, with 12 bases in between. Germline V CDR1 and CDR2: SGHRS, YFSETQ. DNA for the CDR3: TGCGCCAGCAGCGAGGCACTCCCTAACACTGAAGCTTTCTTT. Translation gives CASSEALPNTEAFF.

The sample holds one count of this clone. The genes are TRBV12-3 or TRBV12-4 and TRBJ2-7, with 7 nucleotides matching TRBD2. V was pared by 4 bases and J by 4 bases, with 4 bases of the junction left unmatched. CDR3 size: 13 residues. Here the CDR3 reads CASSWGGPYEQYF. The CDR3, as DNA: TGTGCCAGCAGTTGGGGGGGTCCGTACGAGCAGTACTTC.

This clone is a singleton in its sample. The chain employs TRBV12-3 or TRBV12-4 and TRBJ1-2; 7 nucleotides line up with TRBD1. The length of the CDR3 is 13 residues. Germline trimming cut 4 bases from V and 1 base from J; bases unmatched to any gene: 0. The CDR3 spells CASSWDSNYGYTF. The CDR3 nucleotides read TGTGCCAGCAGTTGGGACAGTAACTATGGCTACACCTTC.

This clone occurred once. The junction and the germline gene differ at one end; a read error may be behind it. The V gene is TRBV30, the J gene TRBJ1-2, with D possibly TRBD1 on 5 matching bases. The germline gives CDR1 GTSNPN, CDR2 SVGIG (reference sequence). The CDR3 loop spans 9 amino acids. This chain's CDR3 is CASGGGYTF. CDR3 sequence (DNA): TGCGCTTCCGGGGGGGGCTACACCTTC.

This rearrangement joins TRBV10-3 to TRBJ2-7; tentative D call: TRBD2 (5 bases). CDR1 is ENHRY, CDR2 SYGVKD, per germline. Trimming shortened V by 7 bases and J by 3 bases, and 10 bases separated the two germline ends. The CDR3 length is 12 residues. CDR3 DNA sequence: TGTGCCATCAAGGCCGCGGGCTACGAGCAGTACTTC. It translates to CAIKAAGYEQYF.

Written as DNA, the CDR3 is TGTGCCAGTAGCTCGAAAGGGCGGGAAGTCTTCGACTATGGCTACACCTTC. It is translated as CASSSKGREVFDYGYTF. The rearrangement links TRBV19 to TRBJ1-2; unclear D gene. Germline values: CDR1 LNHDA, CDR2 SQIVND (reference sequence). The CDR3 consists of 17 residues. V shed 6 bases and J shed 3 bases, with 23 bases lying between them.

V usage is TRBV4-3 and J usage is TRBJ1-5, with TRBD1 identical over 8 bases. The V gene's germline CDR1 is LGHNA and CDR2 YSLEER. The CDR3 length is 15 residues. The V and J ends lost 4 bases and 7 bases, in that order; junction bases with no gene match: 9. This CDR3 reads CASSRDSGGSQPQHF. The DNA of the CDR3 is TGCGCCAGCAGCCGGGACTCAGGGGGCAGCCAGCCCCAGCATTTT.

The rearrangement joins TRBV28 to TRBJ1-6; 9 positions agree with TRBD1. Germline CDR1 reads MDHEN; CDR2 reads SYDVKM. The CDR3 sequence is 15 residues long. V shed 1 base, J shed 7 bases, and the junction held 2 bases outside the gene matches. This CDR3 is CASSLYRGRNSPLHF. The CDR3 DNA follows: TGTGCCAGCAGTTTATACAGGGGGCGGAATTCACCCCTCCACTTT.

CDR3 in amino acids: CASSPTGYSNQPQHF. Written as DNA, the CDR3 is TGTGCCAGCTCACCCACGGGTTATAGCAATCAGCCCCAGCATTTT. The chain employs TRBV18 and TRBJ1-5; D is unclear. This CDR3 is built from 15 residues. CDR1 is KGHSH and CDR2 is LQKENI in the germline V gene. V was trimmed by 3 bases and J by 0 bases, leaving 9 bases between them.